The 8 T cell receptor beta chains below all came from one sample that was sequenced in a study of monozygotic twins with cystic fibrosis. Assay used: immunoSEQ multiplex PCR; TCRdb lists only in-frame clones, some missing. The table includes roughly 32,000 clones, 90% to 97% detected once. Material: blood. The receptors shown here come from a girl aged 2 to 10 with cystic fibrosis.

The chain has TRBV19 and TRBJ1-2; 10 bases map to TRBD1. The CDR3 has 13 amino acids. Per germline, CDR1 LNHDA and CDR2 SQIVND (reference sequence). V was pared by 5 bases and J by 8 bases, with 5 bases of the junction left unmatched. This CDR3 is CASSFGTGDGYTF. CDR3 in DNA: TGTGCCAGTAGTTTCGGGACAGGGGACGGCTACACCTTC.

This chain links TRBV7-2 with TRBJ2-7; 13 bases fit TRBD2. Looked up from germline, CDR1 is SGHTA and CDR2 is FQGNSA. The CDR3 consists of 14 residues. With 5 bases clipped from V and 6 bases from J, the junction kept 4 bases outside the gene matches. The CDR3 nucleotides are TGTGCCAGCAGCCGACTAGCGGGAGGAGGCGAGCAGTACTTC. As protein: CASSRLAGGGEQYF.

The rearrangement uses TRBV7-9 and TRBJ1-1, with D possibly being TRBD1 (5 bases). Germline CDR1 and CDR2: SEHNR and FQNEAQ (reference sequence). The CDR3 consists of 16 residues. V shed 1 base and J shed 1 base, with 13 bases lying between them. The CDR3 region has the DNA TGTGCCAGCAGCTTAGGTCCAGGGCAGACGAACACTGAAGCTTTCTTT. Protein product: CASSLGPGQTNTEAFF. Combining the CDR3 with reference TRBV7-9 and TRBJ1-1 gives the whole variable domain DTGVSQNPRHKITKRGQNVTFRCDPISEHNRLYWYRQTLGQGPEFLTYFQNEAQLEKSRLLSDRFSAERPKGSFSTLEIQRTEQGDSAMYLCASSLGPGQTNTEAFFGQGTRLTVV.

Written as DNA, the CDR3 is TGTGCCAGCCACACAAGTAGCTCTGGAAACACCATATATTTT. It yields the protein CASHTSSSGNTIYF. The chain carries TRBV2 and TRBJ1-3; D call uncertain. CDR3 length equals 14 residues. Germline V gene data show CDR1 as SNHLY and CDR2 as FYNNEI. V lost 8 bases, J lost 0 bases, and 11 bases lay in between.

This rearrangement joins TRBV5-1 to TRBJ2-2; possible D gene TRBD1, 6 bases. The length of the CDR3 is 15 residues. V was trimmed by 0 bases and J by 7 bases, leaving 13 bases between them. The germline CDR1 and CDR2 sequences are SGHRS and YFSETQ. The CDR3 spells CASSLDYRVGGELFF. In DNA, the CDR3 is TGCGCCAGCAGCTTGGATTACAGGGTTGGCGGGGAGCTGTTTTTT.

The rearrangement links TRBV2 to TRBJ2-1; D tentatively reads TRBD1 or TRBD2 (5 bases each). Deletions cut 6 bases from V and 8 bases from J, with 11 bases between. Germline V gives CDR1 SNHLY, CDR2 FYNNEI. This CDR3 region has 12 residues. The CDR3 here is CASRGDTYEQFF. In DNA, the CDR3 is TGTGCCAGCAGGGGGGATACATATGAGCAGTTCTTC. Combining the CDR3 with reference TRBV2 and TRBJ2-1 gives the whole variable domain EPEVTQTPSHQVTQMGQEVILRCVPISNHLYFYWYRQILGQKVEFLVSFYNNEISEKSEIFDDQFSVERPDGSNFTLKIRSTKLEDSAMYFCASRGDTYEQFFGPGTRLTVL.

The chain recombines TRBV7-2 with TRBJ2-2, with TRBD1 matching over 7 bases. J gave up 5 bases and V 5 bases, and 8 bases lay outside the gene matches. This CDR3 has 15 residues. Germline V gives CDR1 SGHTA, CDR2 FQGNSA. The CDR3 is CASSLKGAGTGELFF. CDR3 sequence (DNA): TGTGCCAGCAGCCTAAAGGGGGCGGGTACCGGGGAGCTGTTTTTT. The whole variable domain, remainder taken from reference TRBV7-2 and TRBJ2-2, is GAGVSQSPSNKVTEKGKDVELRCDPISGHTALYWYRQSLGQGLEFLIYFQGNSAPDKSGLPSDRFSAERTGGSVSTLTIQRTQQEDSAVYLCASSLKGAGTGELFFGEGSRLTVL.

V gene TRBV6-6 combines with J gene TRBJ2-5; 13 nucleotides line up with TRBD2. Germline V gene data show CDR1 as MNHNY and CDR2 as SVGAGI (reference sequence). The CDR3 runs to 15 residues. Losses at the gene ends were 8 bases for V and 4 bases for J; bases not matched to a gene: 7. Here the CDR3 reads CASCERTSGRETQYF. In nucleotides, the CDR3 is TGTGCCAGCTGCGAACGGACTAGCGGGAGAGAGACCCAGTACTTC.